Below are 8 T cell receptor beta chains sequenced from a single sample in a study of T cells in Graves' hyperthyroidism and ophthalmopathy. The source material, RNA transcripts, was used to amplify TCR beta CDR3 regions. Carried out on the TCR CDR3, a first-round RT-PCR used the HTBI primer set. A single record per CDR3 protein comes from TCRdb applying MiXCR to the multiplex PCR reads. The sample carries hundreds of thousands of distinct CDR3 sequences, more than 11% recorded once. The sequenced sample consisted of blood. All receptors derive from a woman in her twenties or thirties with Graves' hyperthyroidism that later progressed to Graves' ophthalmopathy.

This clonotype was detected many times. The CDR3 sequence is CANAPGLVAGEQFF. The CDR3, as DNA: TGTGCCAACGCACCGGGACTAGTAGCGGGTGAGCAGTTCTTC. This chain joins TRBV10-3 and TRBJ2-1, with TRBD2 matching over 8 bases. V shed 10 bases and J 9 bases; nucleotides not matched to a gene: 14. CDR3 length: 14 amino acids. The V gene's germline CDR1 is ENHRY and CDR2 SYGVKD.

This chain joins TRBV5-1 and TRBJ2-1; 12 bases agree with TRBD2. The CDR3 spans 17 residues. The ends lost 0 bases at V and 3 bases at J; junction bases unmatched: 4. CDR1 is SGHRS, CDR2 YFSETQ, per germline. The CDR3: CASSLEGGLAGYNEQFF. Here the CDR3 DNA reads TGCGCCAGCAGCTTGGAAGGGGGACTAGCGGGCTACAATGAGCAGTTCTTC. Together with reference TRBV5-1 and TRBJ2-1, the CDR3 gives the full variable domain: KAGVTQTPRYLIKTRGQQVTLSCSPISGHRSVSWYQQTPGQGLQFLFEYFSETQRNKGNFPGRFSGRQFSNSRSEMNVSTLELGDSALYLCASSLEGGLAGYNEQFFGPGTRLTVL.

The V and J genes are TRBV18 and TRBJ2-3; D unresolved. From germline, CDR1 is KGHSH and CDR2 LQKENI. The CDR3 is made up of 13 amino acids. The V end was cut by 4 bases, the J end by 1 base, with 6 bases between. The CDR3 nucleotides are TGTGCCAGCTCACTTAACCGCACAGATACGCAGTATTTT. Its translation: CASSLNRTDTQYF.

This clonotype was seen a few times. The chain is built from TRBV7-9 and TRBJ2-7, with D tentatively TRBD1 or TRBD2 (5 bases each). Germline V lookup: CDR1 SEHNR, CDR2 FQNEAQ (reference sequence). V dropped 5 bases and J dropped 6 bases, with 17 bases sitting between them. The CDR3 extends over 14 amino acids. The CDR3 nucleotides read TGTGCCAGCAGCCTCCCCAGGGAGTCGGGCGAGCAGTACTTC. Its translation is CASSLPRESGEQYF.

This clonotype was found many times. This chain uses TRBV7-8 with TRBJ1-5; tentative D call: TRBD1 (5 bases). The ends were cut back, 2 bases at V and 6 bases at J, with 17 bases in the middle. Germline-derived CDR1 and CDR2 are SGHVS and FQNEAQ. CDR3 size: 16 residues. The CDR3 nucleotides read TGTGCCAGCAGCTTAAGCCCGATGGGGGGTACTCAGCCCCAGCATTTT. This codes for CASSLSPMGGTQPQHF.

This clonotype was recorded many times. The CDR3 protein is CASSFTGGSYEQYF. In DNA form, the CDR3 reads TGTGCCAGCAGTTTCACCGGCGGGTCCTACGAGCAGTACTTC. The chain links TRBV27 to TRBJ2-7, with D possibly matching TRBD2 (5 bases). The V end was cut by 3 bases, the J end by 1 base, with 10 bases between. Germline V CDR1 and CDR2: MNHEY, SMNVEV (reference sequence). This CDR3 spans 14 amino acids.

There are a few counts of this clonotype. The chain combines TRBV12-3 or TRBV12-4 with TRBJ2-5; 11 bases are shared with TRBD2. The CDR3 has 15 amino acids. V trimming: 7 bases; J trimming: 4 bases; junction bases outside the gene matches: 8. The DNA of the CDR3 is TGTGCCAGCACTCCAACCGGGACTAGCGGAGAGACCCAGTACTTC. Encoded protein: CASTPTGTSGETQYF.

This clonotype was detected ten times or more. CDR3: CSVEWTGTPYEQYF. The DNA for the CDR3 is TGCAGCGTTGAATGGACGGGTACACCCTACGAGCAGTACTTC. V and J are TRBV29-1 and TRBJ2-7; no firm D call. CDR1 and CDR2 (germline): SQVTM, ANQGSEA. The germline V and J ends were trimmed by 2 bases and 2 bases, with 13 bases remaining between them. CDR3 length equals 14 residues.